The following is a TCR beta chain sequence with its context. This clonotype was recorded at least ten times. No cognate antigen has been identified for it. The record has no base qualities; no much larger clone is one base away. The germline V gene (reference sequence) yields MNHNY for CDR1 and SVGAGI for CDR2. The CDR3 starts with the cysteine, ends with the phenylalanine, and has 15 residues. The only DNA kept is the CDR3, 45 bases in frame from the first base. Trimming leaves V shorter by 5 bases and J shorter by 7 bases, with the junction holding 9 bases beyond the gene matches. TCR beta CDR3 regions were amplified from RNA transcripts. A first-round RT-PCR of the TCR CDR3 used the HTBI primer set with the Qiagen OneStep RT-PCR kit. Libraries were constructed in a second round of multiplex PCR, after which size selection and purification were carried out. The libraries were sequenced on an Illumina HiSeq2000 using paired-end 100 bp reads. Processing in the source paper ran as follows. SOAPnuke was used to process the raw data, removing reads that contained adapters or uncalled bases, had a mean Phred below 15, or lacked an exact match to the constant primer or identifier. High-quality paired reads were merged with COPE v1.2.5, and unique nucleotide sequences were defined as clonotypes. MiTCR v1.1 was used to align the clonotypes against IMGT TRBV, TRBD and TRBJ reference segments. Analysis was restricted to V-J combinations with a frequency above 0.0001, which covered over 98% of repertoires. The TCS score was defined as F50 (clonal expansion) divided by E x V (chaos), with BLOSUM62-based TCRdist calculated between CDR3 peptides within each V-J. Welch's t-statistics and random forest reduced roughly 500 V-J features to roughly 13, which were used in a naive Bayes classifier (R e1071). Thyroid-blood repertoire similarity was quantified with the Morisita-Horn index. In-frame beta chains were kept once TCRdb had trimmed the public reads at Q25 with fastp and called clones with MiXCR. Each entry is one CDR3 protein sequence, shown with its most common DNA and genes. These V and J calls derive from TCRdb rather than the authors' analysis. The sample contains roughly 510,000 distinct CDR3 sequences, about 45% of them found a single time. About two fifths of the sample rests with the top ten.

Patients with uncontrolled infections, other autoimmune diseases, pregnancy or lactation were excluded. Clinical symptoms, serum thyroxine and TRAb, thyroid ultrasound, and orbital computed tomography formed the basis for the diagnoses. Total RNA was extracted using Trizol reagent, and RNA quality was assessed on an Agilent 2100 Bioanalyzer. This sample was included in a study of T cells in Graves' hyperthyroidism and ophthalmopathy (dated by TCRdb to about 2019). Regarding the study in general: A discovery cohort of about 95 patients, 43 with Graves' ophthalmopathy and about 58 with stable Graves' hyperthyroidism, was used to find distinguishing TCR V-J signatures. Prospective prediction of ophthalmopathy was tested in an independent validation cohort of approximately 19 hyperthyroidism patients and some 17 patients who later progressed to ophthalmopathy. The 100 or so discovery patients were divided at random into training and test sets in a 7:3 ratio. Thyroid tissue and blood T-cell repertoires from more than five Graves' hyperthyroidism patients were also compared in the study. After blood sampling, hyperthyroidism patients were treated with methimazole at a starting dose of 30 mg daily, and ophthalmopathy patients were treated with high-dose intravenous methylprednisolone. The paper describes TCR Vbeta CDR3 sequencing of 135 peripheral blood samples, made up of approximately 40 ophthalmopathy patients, 70 to 75 hyperthyroidism patients and 17 progressor patients. Broad study findings and their caveats: No statistical method was used to fix the sample size in advance, and group allocation was not hidden from the investigators. In validation, the model predicted progression to ophthalmopathy a median of roughly 6.2 months before onset, with about 70% sensitivity and about 75% specificity. Most expanded thyroid clonotypes (frequency above 0.001) were also detected in blood, a finding suggesting that blood repertoires may reflect thyroid immune responses. A 13 V-J signature model separated ophthalmopathy from stable hyperthyroidism, with just over 85% sensitivity and roughly 82% specificity in cross-validation and 80%/75% in testing.

The V and J genes are TRBV6-6 and TRBJ1-2, and TRBD1 matches 11 of the central bases. The specimen sequenced was peripheral blood or thyroid tissue (not recorded which). The source is an adult woman with Graves' disease, either hyperthyroidism or ophthalmopathy (not recorded which). The CDR3 protein: CASSPPGQGAGGYTF. The bases read TGTGCCAGCAGTCCCCCCGGACAGGGGGCGGGTGGCTACACCTTC.